This is a list of T cell receptor beta chains from one sample in a study of OX40 agonist ivuxolimab in advanced cancers. Assay used: immunoSEQ multiplex PCR; TCRdb lists only in-frame clones, some missing. The sample has 23,000 or so clones; nearly 85% are singletons. Sequenced material: CD4+ or CD8+ T cells sorted from blood, taken in a trial of the OX40 agonist ivuxolimab. The receptors shown here come from an adult with an advanced solid tumor such as melanoma, head and neck, liver or kidney cancer. The CDR3 runs from the conserved cysteine through the conserved F or W. D genes are given only for firm matches. Size is omitted from some rows. Given values are once, few, many or a class for expanded clones.

-,TRBJ1-1,-,TRBV4-1,CASSQTGTPVEAFF,TGCGCCAGCAGCCAGACCGGGACACCCGTTGAAGCTTTCTTT
-,TRBJ2-1,-,TRBV7-2,CASSLVEEGEDPSFNEQFF,TGTGCCAGCAGCTTAGTAGAGGAGGGGGAGGATCCCTCGTTCAATGAGCAGTTCTTC
-,TRBJ2-2,-,TRBV28,CASSPWTQEGTGELFF,TGTGCCAGCAGTCCATGGACCCAGGAGGGGACCGGGGAGCTGTTTTTT
-,TRBJ2-2,-,TRBV7-2,CASSPDRIPNTGELFF,TGTGCCAGCAGCCCCGACAGGATACCGAACACCGGGGAGCTGTTTTTT
-,TRBJ2-1,-,TRBV9,CASSPRTEGSEQFF,TGTGCCAGCAGCCCCCGGACCGAGGGTAGTGAGCAGTTCTTC
-,TRBJ2-1,-,TRBV13,CASSFSGASYNEQFF,TGTGCCAGCAGTTTCTCGGGAGCCTCCTACAATGAGCAGTTCTTC
once,TRBJ2-3,-,TRBV6-5,CATGTYGTQYF,TGTGCCACCGGGACGTACGGTACGCAGTATTTT
-,TRBJ2-7,TRBD1,TRBV5-1,CASSPGQTYEQYF,TGCGCCAGCAGCCCGGGACAGACCTACGAGCAGTACTTC
-,TRBJ2-7,-,TRBV5-6,CASSGTASYEQYF,TGTGCCAGCAGTGGTACAGCGTCCTACGAGCAGTACTTC
-,TRBJ2-1,-,TRBV6-5,CASSYSWDNEQFF,TGTGCCAGCAGTTACTCCTGGGACAATGAGCAGTTCTTC
-,TRBJ2-1,TRBD1,TRBV6-5,CASSYGTGRGEQFF,TGTGCCAGCAGTTACGGGACAGGGAGGGGTGAGCAGTTCTTC
-,TRBJ1-5,-,TRBV27,CASSLMSNQPQHF,TGTGCCAGCAGTTTGATGAGCAATCAGCCCCAGCATTTT
-,TRBJ2-3,-,TRBV13,CASSPNTDTQYF,TGTGCCAGCAGCCCCAACACAGATACGCAGTATTTT
-,TRBJ2-1,-,TRBV7-8,CASSPKGDEQFF,TGTGCCAGCAGCCCTAAAGGCGATGAGCAGTTCTTC
-,TRBJ2-3,TRBD2,TRBV9,CASSVDPLLAGVVDTQYF,TGTGCCAGCAGCGTAGACCCGCTACTAGCGGGGGTTGTAGATACGCAGTATTTT
-,TRBJ1-4,-,TRBV4-3,CASSQVYQFHETSEKLFF,TGCGCCAGCAGCCAAGTTTATCAGTTTCATGAGACGTCCGAAAAACTGTTTTTT
few,TRBJ1-1,-,TRBV7-9,CASSHGGSEAFF,TGTGCCAGCAGCCATGGTGGGTCTGAAGCTTTCTTT
-,TRBJ2-5,TRBD1,TRBV18,CASSPSRGRETQYF,TGTGCCAGCTCACCAAGCAGGGGGCGAGAGACCCAGTACTTC
-,TRBJ2-4,-,TRBV10-1,CASSDQEGWDIQYF,TGCGCCAGCAGTGATCAGGAGGGCTGGGACATTCAGTACTTC
few,TRBJ2-7,-,TRBV7-1,CASSEGQAYEQYF,TGTGCCAGCAGCGAAGGTCAGGCCTACGAGCAGTACTTC
-,TRBJ1-3,-,TRBV19,CASSSHSGNTIYF,TGTGCCAGTAGTTCCCACTCTGGAAACACCATATATTTT
-,TRBJ1-1,-,TRBV5-6,CASSPLNTEAFF,TGTGCCAGCAGCCCTTTGAACACTGAAGCTTTCTTT
-,TRBJ1-2,-,TRBV7-8,CASSLLIQDYGYTF,TGTGCCAGCAGCTTATTAATACAGGACTATGGCTACACCTTC
once,TRBJ2-7,-,TRBV6-6,CASSGDIFSYEQYF,TGTGCCAGCAGTGGGGACATCTTCTCCTACGAGCAGTACTTC
few,TRBJ2-7,-,TRBV19,CASSPWDGYEQYF,TGTGCCAGTAGTCCGTGGGACGGCTACGAGCAGTACTTC
few,TRBJ1-1,-,TRBV29-1,CSVWSGEGTEAFF,TGCAGCGTGTGGTCAGGGGAGGGGACTGAAGCTTTCTTT
-,TRBJ1-5,-,TRBV6-6,CASSYGRQWDQPQHF,TGTGCCAGCAGTTATGGCCGGCAGTGGGATCAGCCCCAGCATTTT
-,TRBJ2-7,-,TRBV27,CASSLTGTDYEQYF,TGTGCCAGCAGTTTAACGGGGACGGACTACGAGCAGTACTTC
-,TRBJ1-1,-,TRBV5-6,CASSLTVNTEAFF,TGTGCCAGCAGCCTGACGGTGAACACTGAAGCTTTCTTT
-,TRBJ1-1,-,TRBV4-3,CASSQVPGKSTEAFF,TGCGCCAGCAGCCAAGTGCCCGGTAAGTCCACTGAAGCTTTCTTT
-,TRBJ2-3,TRBD2,TRBV4-3,CASSLAGSSTDTQYF,TGCGCCAGCAGCTTAGCGGGGTCTAGCACAGATACGCAGTATTTT
-,TRBJ2-5,TRBD1,TRBV19,CASSRDREGETQYF,TGTGCCAGCAGTCGGGACAGGGAAGGGGAGACCCAGTACTTC
few,TRBJ2-3,TRBD2,TRBV6-1,CASSVGTSGADTQYF,TGTGCCAGCAGTGTAGGTACTAGCGGGGCAGATACGCAGTATTTT
-,TRBJ1-2,TRBD1,TRBV29-1,CSAYGTGGRYGYTF,TGCAGCGCTTACGGGACAGGGGGCCGATATGGCTACACCTTC
-,TRBJ2-7,-,TRBV29-1,CSVLTGISYEQYF,TGCAGCGTTCTTACAGGGATATCCTACGAGCAGTACTTC
few,TRBJ1-4,TRBD1,TRBV5-1,CASSLEPGGNEKLFF,TGCGCCAGCAGCTTGGAGCCAGGGGGGAATGAAAAACTGTTTTTT
-,TRBJ2-2,-,TRBV7-9,CASSLASGPSHGELFF,TGTGCCAGCAGCTTAGCGTCTGGGCCGTCCCACGGGGAGCTGTTTTTT
-,TRBJ2-1,TRBD2,TRBV10-3,CAISAVAGVYNEQFF,TGTGCCATCAGTGCAGTAGCGGGGGTTTACAATGAGCAGTTCTTC
-,TRBJ2-5,-,TRBV6-5,CASRNREEETQYF,TGTGCCAGCAGAAACAGGGAGGAGGAGACCCAGTACTTC
-,TRBJ2-7,-,TRBV13,CASSLASHASSYEQYF,TGTGCCAGCAGCTTAGCTTCTCACGCATCCTCCTACGAGCAGTACTTC
-,TRBJ1-5,TRBD1,TRBV7-2,CASSLHGTGSQPQHF,TGTGCCAGCAGCCTACACGGGACAGGGAGTCAGCCCCAGCATTTT
few,TRBJ1-1,-,TRBV9,CASSVEGSNTEAFF,TGTGCCAGCAGCGTAGAGGGATCGAACACTGAAGCTTTCTTT